Following are 30 T cell receptor beta chains from one sample sequenced in a study of T-cell memory formation after mild COVID-19. TCRdb reanalysed the 5' RACE reads using MiXCR and keeps one entry per CDR3 protein. The table has hundreds of thousands of distinct CDR3 sequences, less than 25% seen once. Sequenced: PBMCs or a T cell subset sorted from them (not recorded which). The receptors shown here come from an adult woman who had mild COVID-19 (a few samples of this study predate the infection). Cell type and time point are not known.

The J gene is TRBJ1-2, the V gene TRBV14; a possible D gene is TRBD1 (6 bases). The CDR3 sequence is 13 residues long. CDR1 is SGHDN and CDR2 is FVKESK in the germline V gene. Deletions cut 6 bases from V and 3 bases from J, with 11 bases between. CDR3 sequence: CASRQQGYYGYTF. As DNA, the CDR3 is TGTGCCAGCAGACAACAGGGCTACTATGGCTACACCTTC.

This chain connects TRBV29-1 to TRBJ2-5; a weak D match, TRBD1 (6 bases). CDR1 is SQVTM and CDR2 is ANQGSEA in the germline V gene. The germline V and J ends were trimmed by 6 bases and 5 bases, with 16 bases remaining between them. This CDR3 is 13 amino acids long. CDR3 region: CSVKAGDGETQYF. The CDR3 DNA reads as TGCAGCGTCAAGGCAGGGGATGGGGAGACCCAGTACTTC. Complete variable domain (other parts from reference TRBV29-1 and TRBJ2-5): SAVISQKPSRDICQRGTSLTIQCQVDSQVTMMFWYRQQPGQSLTLIATANQGSEATYESGFVIDKFPISRPNLTFSTLTVSNMSPEDSSIYLCSVKAGDGETQYFGPGTRLLVL.

This clonotype turned up a few times. The chain carries TRBV21-1 and TRBJ1-1. TRBV21-1 corresponds to a pseudogene. CDR3 length: 10 amino acids. CDR3 sequence: CASSPSQAFF. The CDR3 DNA follows: TGTGCCAGCAGCCCCTCACAAGCTTTCTTT.

This clonotype was detected a few times. A read error may account for a junction end that differs from germline. The chain uses TRBV7-9 and TRBJ2-1; D unclear. Germline CDR1 and CDR2: SEHNR and FQNEAQ (reference sequence). The CDR3 length is 11 residues. This chain's CDR3 is CASSLSAGPVF. In DNA, the CDR3 is TGTGCCAGCAGCTTATCGGCAGGTCCAGTATTC.

The V gene is TRBV7-9, the J gene TRBJ2-5; a weak D match, TRBD1 (6 bases). The germline V gene encodes CDR1 SEHNR and CDR2 FQNEAQ (reference sequence). The V and J ends lost 3 bases and 3 bases respectively, with 11 bases between them. There are 14 residues in the CDR3. CDR3 protein: CASSFNRDEETQYF. In nucleotides, the CDR3 is TGTGCCAGCAGCTTCAACAGGGATGAAGAGACCCAGTACTTC.

This rearrangement joins TRBV20-1 to TRBJ2-3; 10 bases are shared with TRBD2. CDR1 is DFQATT, CDR2 SNEGSKA, per germline (reference sequence). The V gene end was trimmed by 6 bases and the J gene end by 1 base; junction bases not matched to a gene: 16. This CDR3 region has 18 residues. The DNA of the CDR3 is TGCAGTGCGTGGGCCGGGCTAGCGGGGGAGCGCGGCACAGATACGCAGTATTTT. Translated, it gives CSAWAGLAGERGTDTQYF.

This rearrangement joins TRBV29-1 to TRBJ2-5, with D uncertain. The CDR3 totals 15 residues. The V end was cut by 4 bases, the J end by 4 bases, with 19 bases between. The germline CDR1 and CDR2 sequences are SQVTM and ANQGSEA. The CDR3 DNA sequence: TGCAGCGTTGTGAGGCCCCGGGTCACAACAGAGACCCAGTACTTC. Protein product: CSVVRPRVTTETQYF.

This clonotype was found a few times. The chain carries TRBV4-1 and TRBJ2-7; D perhaps matches TRBD1 (6 bases). The germline V and J ends were trimmed by 1 base and 0 bases, with 10 bases remaining between them. The CDR3 covers 15 residues. Per the germline V gene, CDR1 is MGHRA and CDR2 is YSYEKL. CDR3 region: CASSQVDSYSYEQYF. As DNA, the CDR3 is TGCGCCAGCAGCCAAGTGGACAGCTACTCCTACGAGCAGTACTTC.

J is TRBJ2-7 and V is TRBV9; TRBD1 aligns across 9 bases. The germline gives CDR1 SGDLS, CDR2 YYNGEE. The CDR3 consists of 15 residues. The trim removed 4 bases at V and 4 bases at J, leaving 9 bases unmatched. The CDR3 nucleotides are TGTGCCAGCAGCATCGGGGGGACAGGGTTGTACGAGCAGTACTTC. Its translation: CASSIGGTGLYEQYF.

The chain recombines TRBV29-1 with TRBJ2-3; 8 nucleotides match TRBD1. The CDR3 runs 14 residues. J was trimmed by 3 bases and V by 6 bases; bases with no gene match: 8. The V gene's germline CDR1 is SQVTM and CDR2 ANQGSEA. CDR3 DNA: TGCAGCGTGGGTCGACAGGGGCAGACAGATACGCAGTATTTT. Residues: CSVGRQGQTDTQYF.

The rearrangement joins TRBV4-3 to TRBJ1-2, with 7 bases lining up with TRBD1. The CDR3 runs to 15 residues. J lost 9 bases, V lost 2 bases, and 12 bases had no gene match. From germline, CDR1 is LGHNA and CDR2 YSLEER. The CDR3 DNA follows: TGCGCCAGCAGCCAACCCATCAGGGGGGCGGTGAGCTACACCTTC. Protein product: CASSQPIRGAVSYTF.

This clonotype was counted between two and nine times. The gene calls are TRBV6-5 and TRBJ1-1; D call uncertain. Trimming shortened V by 0 bases and J by 4 bases, and 6 bases separated the two germline ends. The V gene's germline CDR1 is MNHEY and CDR2 SVGAGI. The CDR3 loop spans 13 amino acids. This chain's CDR3 is CASSYSRTTEAFF. The DNA of the CDR3 is TGTGCCAGCAGTTACTCAAGGACCACTGAAGCTTTCTTT.

The V gene is TRBV18, the J gene TRBJ1-4; D gene uncertain. The CDR3 totals 15 residues. With 0 bases removed from V and 5 bases from J, the gap between germline ends came to 10 bases. CDR1 and CDR2 (germline): KGHSH, LQKENI. For the CDR3, the DNA is TGTGCCAGCTCACCACCGGGCCCCGGGAATGAAAAACTGTTTTTT. This translates into CASSPPGPGNEKLFF.

This clonotype has a handful of counts. The chain has TRBV12-3 or TRBV12-4 and TRBJ2-5; the match to TRBD1 covers 9 bases. V lost 7 bases to trimming and J lost 2 bases; unmatched junction nucleotides: 5. CDR3 length: 14 amino acids. CDR3 amino acids: CASTGTGTQETQYF. The CDR3 nucleotides are TGTGCCAGCACAGGGACAGGGACGCAAGAGACCCAGTACTTC.

The chain recombines TRBV29-1 with TRBJ2-1; 13 bases fit TRBD2. J lost 9 bases, V lost 6 bases, and 8 bases had no gene match. Germline V gives CDR1 SQVTM, CDR2 ANQGSEA. The CDR3 extends over 14 amino acids. CDR3 residues: CSVVGTSGDTEQFF. The CDR3, as DNA: TGCAGCGTCGTAGGGACTAGCGGGGACACTGAGCAGTTCTTC.

This chain joins TRBV6-2 or TRBV6-3 and TRBJ1-1, with D possibly matching TRBD1 (5 bases). V was pared by 2 bases and J by 1 base, with 8 bases between. CDR1 is MNHEY, CDR2 SVGEGT, per germline. The CDR3 covers 14 residues. The CDR3 reads CASSYPGRNTEAFF. DNA for the CDR3: TGTGCCAGCAGTTACCCAGGGCGGAACACTGAAGCTTTCTTT.

V gene TRBV24-1 combines with J gene TRBJ2-1, with TRBD2 identical over 9 bases. The CDR3 totals 15 residues. V gave up 4 bases and J gave up 8 bases; unmatched junction bases: 8. Germline V CDR1 and CDR2: KGHDR, SFDVKD. The CDR3: CATSDLQGGGDEQFF. DNA of the CDR3: TGTGCCACCAGTGACCTACAGGGCGGGGGGGATGAGCAGTTCTTC.

In its sample, this clonotype was seen a few times. The genes are TRBV20-1 and TRBJ2-7, with TRBD1 matching 7 bases. CDR1 is DFQATT and CDR2 is SNEGSKA in the germline V gene (reference sequence). The V segment lost 5 bases and the J segment 4 bases; nucleotides outside the gene matches: 14. CDR3 length: 15 amino acids. The chain's CDR3 is CSALSPGQLIYEQYF. DNA of the CDR3: TGCAGTGCTTTGTCCCCGGGACAGTTGATTTACGAGCAGTACTTC.

The J gene is TRBJ1-6, the V gene TRBV11-2, with 10 nucleotides matching TRBD1. V trimming: 5 bases; J trimming: 7 bases; junction bases outside the gene matches: 5. Germline V gene lookup returns CDR1 SGHAT and CDR2 FQNNGV. The CDR3 totals 15 residues. Here the CDR3 DNA reads TGTGCCAGCAGCGGACAGGGGGGCCGGAATTCACCCCTCCACTTT. Translation gives CASSGQGGRNSPLHF.

Turning to this clonotype: Compared with germline, one end of the junction differs, possibly owing to a read error. The rearrangement joins TRBV6-2 or TRBV6-3 to TRBJ2-7, with TRBD1 matching over 7 bases. This CDR3 has 12 residues. Germline CDR1 and CDR2: MNHEY and SVGEGT. In DNA form, the CDR3 reads TGTGCCAGCAGTTCCTCGACAGGGTTGCAAGACTTC. Translated: CASSSSTGLQDF.

The genes are TRBV10-3 and TRBJ2-2; 8 positions agree with TRBD1. CDR1 ENHRY and CDR2 SYGVKD come from the germline V gene. J gave up 3 bases and V 0 bases, and 3 bases lay outside the gene matches. The CDR3 sequence is 16 residues long. The CDR3 DNA sequence: TGTGCCATCAGTGAGTCAGGGACAGGATACACCGGGGAGCTGTTTTTT. Translating it yields CAISESGTGYTGELFF.

The chain links TRBV7-2 to TRBJ2-1; D assignment may be TRBD1 or TRBD2 (6 bases each). The CDR3 has 15 residues. Germline V gene lookup returns CDR1 SGHTA and CDR2 FQGNSA. V was shortened by 8 bases and J by 0 bases, with 14 bases between the two germline ends. In DNA, the CDR3 is TGTGCCAGCGCCCGAGGGGGGAGCTCCTACAATGAGCAGTTCTTC. Its protein product is CASARGGSSYNEQFF. The full variable domain, rest sourced from reference TRBV7-2 and TRBJ2-1, is GAGVSQSPSNKVTEKGKDVELRCDPISGHTALYWYRQSLGQGLEFLIYFQGNSAPDKSGLPSDRFSAERTGGSVSTLTIQRTQQEDSAVYLCASARGGSSYNEQFFGPGTRLTVL.

The J gene is TRBJ2-1, the V gene TRBV6-5, with 8 bases aligning to TRBD2. CDR3 length: 16 amino acids. Unmatched junction bases numbered 13, after V lost 5 bases and J lost 7 bases. Germline V gene data show CDR1 as MNHEY and CDR2 as SVGAGI. The CDR3 loop is CASSVRGGGLANEQFF. For the CDR3, the DNA is TGTGCCAGCAGTGTCCGGGGGGGGGGCTTGGCGAATGAGCAGTTCTTC.

This clonotype has just a few counts. The V gene is TRBV7-3, the J gene TRBJ2-1, with 7 bases identical to TRBD2. CDR1 is SGHTA, CDR2 FQGTGA, per germline. CDR3 length: 13 residues. J lost 5 bases, V lost 5 bases, and 3 bases had no gene match. CDR3 nucleotides: TGTGCCAGCAGCCCTAGCGGCAACAATGAGCAGTTCTTC. Its translation is CASSPSGNNEQFF.

The chain employs TRBV5-6 and TRBJ1-5, with 10 bases matching TRBD1. The length of the CDR3 is 15 residues. Germline V lookup: CDR1 SGHDT, CDR2 YYEEEE. V was pared by 1 base and J by 6 bases, with 4 bases of the junction left unmatched. The CDR3 DNA sequence: TGTGCCAGCAGCTTGATGACAGGGGGCAGTCAGCCCCAGCATTTT. It codes for CASSLMTGGSQPQHF.

This clonotype appeared a few times. The CDR3 sequence is CASSPTGDFQQYF. The CDR3 DNA reads as TGCGCCAGCAGCCCCACGGGGGACTTTCAGCAGTATTTT. The chain uses TRBV5-1 and TRBJ2-3; weak D call: TRBD2 (6 bases). The germline gives CDR1 SGHRS, CDR2 YFSETQ. The germline V and J ends were trimmed by 4 bases and 11 bases, with 17 bases remaining between them. The CDR3 sequence is 13 residues long.

This clonotype was seen only a few times. The rearrangement links TRBV7-3 to TRBJ2-1; 7 nucleotides align to TRBD1. Germline lookup yields CDR1 SGHTA and CDR2 FQGTGA. V lost 1 base and J lost 6; bases outside the gene matches: 12. The CDR3 runs to 17 residues. Here the CDR3 reads CASSLMGELGQLNEQFF. The CDR3 DNA reads TGTGCCAGCAGCTTAATGGGTGAACTGGGACAGCTCAATGAGCAGTTCTTC.

V gene TRBV7-9 combines with J gene TRBJ1-1; D gene uncertain. Germline CDR1 SEHNR, CDR2 FQNEAQ (reference sequence). The CDR3 is 14 amino acids. Trimming left V 5 bases short and J 3 bases short, with 13 bases between. The CDR3 coding sequence is TGTGCCAGCAGCCAGAATCCAGGACACACTGAAGCTTTCTTT. This codes for CASSQNPGHTEAFF.

This chain links TRBV5-1 with TRBJ1-6, with D possibly TRBD1 on 5 matching bases. The germline V gene encodes CDR1 SGHRS and CDR2 YFSETQ. The CDR3 is 15 amino acids. V lost 4 bases and J lost 7, with 15 bases in between. The CDR3 sequence: CASSHGTEPNSPLHF. CDR3 nucleotides: TGCGCCAGCAGCCACGGGACGGAACCAAATTCACCCCTCCACTTT.

This clonotype turned up a few times. This sequence joins TRBV7-2 and TRBJ2-3; 7 bases are shared with TRBD2. The CDR3 is 15 residues long. Looked up from germline, CDR1 is SGHTA and CDR2 is FQGNSA. The V gene end was trimmed by 1 base and the J gene end by 2 bases; junction bases not matched to a gene: 3. The CDR3 sequence is CASSLVLAITDTQYF. In DNA, the CDR3 is TGTGCCAGCAGCTTAGTACTAGCGATCACAGATACGCAGTATTTT. Looking up the rest from reference TRBV7-2 and TRBJ2-3 gives the full variable domain: GAGVSQSPSNKVTEKGKDVELRCDPISGHTALYWYRQSLGQGLEFLIYFQGNSAPDKSGLPSDRFSAERTGGSVSTLTIQRTQQEDSAVYLCASSLVLAITDTQYFGPGTRLTVL.